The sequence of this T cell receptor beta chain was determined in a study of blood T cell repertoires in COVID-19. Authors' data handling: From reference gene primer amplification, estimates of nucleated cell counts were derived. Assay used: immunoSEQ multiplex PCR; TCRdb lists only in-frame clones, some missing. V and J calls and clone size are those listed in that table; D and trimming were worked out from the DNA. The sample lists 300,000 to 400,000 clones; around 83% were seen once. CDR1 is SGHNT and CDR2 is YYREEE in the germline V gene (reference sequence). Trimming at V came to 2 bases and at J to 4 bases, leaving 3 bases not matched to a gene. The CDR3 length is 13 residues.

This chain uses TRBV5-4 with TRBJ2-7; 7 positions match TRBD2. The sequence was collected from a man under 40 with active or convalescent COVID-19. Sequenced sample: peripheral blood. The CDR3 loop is CASSFGGGYEQYF. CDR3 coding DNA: TGTGCCAGCAGCTTTGGGGGGGGGTACGAGCAGTACTTC. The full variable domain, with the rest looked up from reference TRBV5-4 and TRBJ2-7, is ETGVTQSPTHLIKTRGQQVTLRCSSQSGHNTVSWYQQALGQGPQFIFQYYREEENGRGNFPPRFSGLQFPNYSSELNVNALELDDSALYLCASSFGGGYEQYFGPGTRLTVT.